Shown below are 5 T cell receptor beta chains from a single sample sequenced in a study of T cell responses to AZD1222 COVID-19 vaccine. Sequenced by immunoSEQ multiplex PCR; TCRdb stores in-frame clones only, minus some. Altogether approximately 150,000 clones are present, roughly 93% being singletons, with the ten largest covering 1.9%. Source: peripheral blood, taken 28 days after the second AZD1222 dose. The receptors derive from an adult who received the AZD1222 COVID-19 vaccine.

The genes are TRBV9 and TRBJ1-2; 9 nucleotides agree with TRBD1. CDR3 size: 14 residues. Germline loops: CDR1 SGDLS, CDR2 YYNGEE. Unmatched junction bases numbered 9, after V lost 4 bases and J lost 8 bases. In nucleotides, the CDR3 is TGTGCCAGCAGCCCCGGGGGACAGGGCCGGGGCTACACCTTC. Encoded protein: CASSPGGQGRGYTF.

This sequence joins TRBV6-5 and TRBJ1-1; D remains unclear. The CDR3 is made up of 13 amino acids. V dropped 6 bases and J dropped 4 bases, with 12 bases sitting between them. Germline CDR1 and CDR2: MNHEY and SVGAGI. CDR3 amino acids: CASRDRDITEAFF. For the CDR3, the DNA is TGTGCCAGCAGAGATCGAGATATCACTGAAGCTTTCTTT.

V and J are TRBV13 and TRBJ2-5; D gene unclear. This CDR3 contains 14 residues. Between the trimmed V and J ends, which lost 1 base and 4 bases, there was a span of 10 bases. The germline CDR1 and CDR2 sequences are PRHDT and FYEKMQ (reference sequence). The CDR3, as DNA: TGTGCCAGCAGCTTAGAAGCGCGTTCAGAGACCCAGTACTTC. Its translation is CASSLEARSETQYF. Drawing the rest from reference TRBV13 and TRBJ2-5, the complete variable domain is AAGVIQSPRHLIKEKRETATLKCYPIPRHDTVYWYQQGPGQDPQFLISFYEKMQSDKGSIPDRFSAQQFSDYHSELNMSSLELGDSALYFCASSLEARSETQYFGPGTRLLVL.

This rearrangement joins TRBV3-1 (or the pseudogene TRBV3-2) to TRBJ2-2; 10 bases align to TRBD2. Germline V gene lookup returns CDR1 LGHDT and CDR2 YNNKEL (reference sequence). Unmatched junction bases numbered 18, after V lost 4 bases and J lost 4 bases. The CDR3 spans 20 residues. CDR3 protein: CASSRGQPVAGGLLTGELFF. CDR3 bases: TGTGCCAGCAGCCGCGGGCAGCCGGTAGCGGGAGGCCTACTCACCGGGGAGCTGTTTTTT.

The chain has TRBV9 and TRBJ2-1; 15 bases fit TRBD2. The CDR3 sequence is 17 residues long. The V gene end was trimmed by 4 bases and the J gene end by 3 bases; junction bases not matched to a gene: 5. Germline V gene data show CDR1 as SGDLS and CDR2 as YYNGEE. The CDR3 reads CASSLRTSGGDYNEQFF. CDR3 nucleotides: TGTGCCAGCAGCTTACGGACTAGCGGGGGGGACTACAATGAGCAGTTCTTC.